A selection of T cell receptor beta chains follows, all from one sample in a study of CD8 T cells in ankylosing spondylitis. MiXCR, applied by TCRdb to the 5' RACE reads, yields one record per CDR3 protein. The data show a few hundred thousand distinct CDR3 sequences, 9.5% to 12% seen once. Sequenced sample: blood, either unsorted or a sorted T cell fraction (not recorded which). These receptors all stem from a male donor with ankylosing spondylitis or in good health (not recorded which). Both conserved end residues are part of each CDR3. The order of the fields is clone size, J gene, V gene, D gene, CDR3 DNA, CDR3 protein. A D gene is named only where the DNA matches it firmly. Size is stated for part of the rows, as once, few or many counts, or as a class when the clone is expanded.

>many|TRBJ2-2|TRBV5-1|NA
TGCGCCAGCACTACAGCGAACACCGGGGAGCTGTTTTTT
CASTTANTGELFF
>many|TRBJ1-1|TRBV7-6|TRBD1
TGTGCCAGCAGCTTACGGCCAATATCAACAGGGGTCGGGCACATGAAGGAAGCTTTCTTT
CASSLRPISTGVGHMKEAFF
>few|TRBJ2-1|TRBV15|TRBD2
TGTGCCACCAGCAGATCTAGCGGTAGTAGGAATGAGCAGTTCTTC
CATSRSSGSRNEQFF
>few|TRBJ2-7|TRBV7-2|NA
TGTGCCAGCAGCTTAGTGGGCACCGCCGACGAGCAGTACTTC
CASSLVGTADEQYF
>many|TRBJ2-7|TRBV6-2/TRBV6-3|TRBD1
TGTGCCAGCCGTACAGGGGGCGCGCTAAACGAGCAGTACTTC
CASRTGGALNEQYF
>many|TRBJ1-1|TRBV11-2|NA
TGTGCCAGCAGCTTCCGGGCGATGGGGAAAGCTTTCTTT
CASSFRAMGKAFF
>many|TRBJ2-1|TRBV5-1|TRBD2
TGCGCCAGCAGCTGGGGGACCTCCGGGACTATCCCTCGACGGTCCTACAATGAGCAGTTCTTC
CASSWGTSGTIPRRSYNEQFF
>NA|TRBJ1-1|TRBV12-3/TRBV12-4|NA
TGTGCCAGCAGTTTAAGAGGGGGGGCTGAAGCTTTCTTT
CASSLRGGAEAFF
>many|TRBJ1-4|TRBV5-1|NA
TGCGCCAGCAGCTTGGGGCAGGGAGAACACGAAAAACTGTTTTTT
CASSLGQGEHEKLFF
>many|TRBJ2-5|TRBV10-3|TRBD2
TGTGCCATCAGTGAAGCTGCGGGGGGCTACCAAGAGACCCAGTACTTC
CAISEAAGGYQETQYF
>many|TRBJ1-5|TRBV12-3/TRBV12-4|NA
TGTGCCAGCAGTAAGGACAGACAGAATCAGCCCCAGCATTTT
CASSKDRQNQPQHF
>many|TRBJ2-1|TRBV7-7|TRBD1
TGTGCCAGCAGCCCCGGACAGGGACTGAGAAATGAGCAGTTCTTC
CASSPGQGLRNEQFF
>NA|TRBJ2-7|TRBV5-1|NA
TGCGCCAGCAGCCACACGACCTACGAGCAGTACTTC
CASSHTTYEQYF
>few|TRBJ2-7|TRBV28|NA
TGTGCCAGCAGTAGCCCTTCAACTTTCTACGAGCAGTACTTC
CASSSPSTFYEQYF
>many|TRBJ2-3|TRBV6-5|NA
TGTGCCAGCAGTTACTCGGTATCAGATACGCAGTATTTT
CASSYSVSDTQYF
>many|TRBJ1-1|TRBV7-2|NA
TGTGCCAGCAGCTATGGTCCAGTTAAGGCTTTCTTT
CASSYGPVKAFF
>NA|TRBJ2-7|TRBV10-3|TRBD2
TGTGCCATCAGACTAGCGGAAAGTTCCTACGAGCAGTACTTC
CAIRLAESSYEQYF
>many|TRBJ2-7|TRBV7-2|TRBD2
TGTGCCAGCAGCTTGGGAGGGGTTTACGAGCAGTACTTC
CASSLGGVYEQYF
>NA|TRBJ2-2|TRBV11-2|NA
TGTGCCAGCAGCCCCCCCGGGACGGCGGTGTACGGGGAGCTGTTTTTT
CASSPPGTAVYGELFF